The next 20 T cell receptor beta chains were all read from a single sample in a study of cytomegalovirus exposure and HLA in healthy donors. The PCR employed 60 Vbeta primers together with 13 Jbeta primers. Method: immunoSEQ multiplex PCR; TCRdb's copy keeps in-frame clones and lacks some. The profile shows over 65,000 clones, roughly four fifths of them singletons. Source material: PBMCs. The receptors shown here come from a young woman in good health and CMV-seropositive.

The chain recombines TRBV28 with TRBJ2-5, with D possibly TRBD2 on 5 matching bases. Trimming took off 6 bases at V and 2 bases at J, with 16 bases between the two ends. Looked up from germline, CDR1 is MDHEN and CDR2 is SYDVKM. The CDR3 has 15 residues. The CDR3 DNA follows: TGTGCCAGCAGGAGAGCGGCAATCAAACAAGAGACCCAGTACTTC. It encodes CASRRAAIKQETQYF.

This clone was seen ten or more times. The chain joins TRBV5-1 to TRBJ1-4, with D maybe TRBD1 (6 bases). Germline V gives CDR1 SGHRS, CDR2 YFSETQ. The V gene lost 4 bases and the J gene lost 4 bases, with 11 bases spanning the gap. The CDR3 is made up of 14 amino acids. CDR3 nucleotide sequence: TGCGCCAGCAGCGAACGGACAGTTAATGAAAAACTGTTTTTT. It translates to CASSERTVNEKLFF.

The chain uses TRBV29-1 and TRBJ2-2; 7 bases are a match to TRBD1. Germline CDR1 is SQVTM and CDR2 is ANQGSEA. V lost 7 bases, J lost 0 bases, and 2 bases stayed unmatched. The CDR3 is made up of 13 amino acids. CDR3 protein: CSAGQSNTGELFF. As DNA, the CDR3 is TGCAGCGCGGGACAGTCGAACACCGGGGAGCTGTTTTTT.

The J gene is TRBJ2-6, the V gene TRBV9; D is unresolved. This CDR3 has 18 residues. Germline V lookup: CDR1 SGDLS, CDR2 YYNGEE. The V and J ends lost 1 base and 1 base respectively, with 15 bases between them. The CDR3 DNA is TGTGCCAGCAGCGTAAGGTCAGGTTTAACTTCTGGGGCCAACGTCCTGACTTTC. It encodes CASSVRSGLTSGANVLTF. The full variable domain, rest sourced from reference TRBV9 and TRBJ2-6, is DSGVTQTPKHLITATGQRVTLRCSPRSGDLSVYWYQQSLDQGLQFLIQYYNGEERAKGNILERFSAQQFPDLHSELNLSSLELGDSALYFCASSVRSGLTSGANVLTFGAGSRLTVL.

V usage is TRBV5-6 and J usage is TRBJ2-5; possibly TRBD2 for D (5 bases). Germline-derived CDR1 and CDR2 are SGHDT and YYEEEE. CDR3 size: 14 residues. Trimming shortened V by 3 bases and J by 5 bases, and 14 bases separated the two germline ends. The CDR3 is CASSSLIARETQYF. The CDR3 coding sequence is TGTGCCAGCAGCTCTTTAATAGCGCGGGAGACCCAGTACTTC.

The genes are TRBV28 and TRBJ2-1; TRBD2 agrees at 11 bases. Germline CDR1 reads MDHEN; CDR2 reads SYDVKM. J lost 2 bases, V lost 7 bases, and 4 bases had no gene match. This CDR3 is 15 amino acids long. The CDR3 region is CASTDSGRAYNEQFF. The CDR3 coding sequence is TGTGCCAGCACCGATAGCGGGAGGGCCTACAATGAGCAGTTCTTC. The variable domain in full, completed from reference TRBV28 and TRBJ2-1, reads DVKVTQSSRYLVKRTGEKVFLECVQDMDHENMFWYRQDPGLGLRLIYFSYDVKMKEKGDIPEGYSVSREKKERFSLILESASTNQTSMYLCASTDSGRAYNEQFFGPGTRLTVL.

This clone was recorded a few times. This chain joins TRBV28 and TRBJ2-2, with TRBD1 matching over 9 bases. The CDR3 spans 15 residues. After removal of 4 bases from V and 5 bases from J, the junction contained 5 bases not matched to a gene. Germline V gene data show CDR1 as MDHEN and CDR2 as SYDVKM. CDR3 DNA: TGTGCCAGCAGTTCCGGGACAGGGTGGACCGGGGAGCTGTTTTTT. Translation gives CASSSGTGWTGELFF. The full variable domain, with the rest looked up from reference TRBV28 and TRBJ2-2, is DVKVTQSSRYLVKRTGEKVFLECVQDMDHENMFWYRQDPGLGLRLIYFSYDVKMKEKGDIPEGYSVSREKKERFSLILESASTNQTSMYLCASSSGTGWTGELFFGEGSRLTVL.

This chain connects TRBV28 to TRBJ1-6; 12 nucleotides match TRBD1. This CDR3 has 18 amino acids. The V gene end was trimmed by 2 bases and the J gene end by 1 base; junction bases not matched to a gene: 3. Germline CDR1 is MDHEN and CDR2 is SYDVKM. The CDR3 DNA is TGTGCCAGCAGTTTAGGGACAGGGGGCGTATCCTATAATTCACCCCTCCACTTT. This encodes CASSLGTGGVSYNSPLHF.

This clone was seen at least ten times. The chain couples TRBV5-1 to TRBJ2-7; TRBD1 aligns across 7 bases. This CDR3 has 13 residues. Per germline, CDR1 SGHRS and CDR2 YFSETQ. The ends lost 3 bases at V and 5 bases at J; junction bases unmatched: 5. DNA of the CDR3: TGCGCCAGCAGCTGGAGGACAGGAGACGAGCAGTACTTC. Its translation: CASSWRTGDEQYF. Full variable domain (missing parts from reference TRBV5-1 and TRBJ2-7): KAGVTQTPRYLIKTRGQQVTLSCSPISGHRSVSWYQQTPGQGLQFLFEYFSETQRNKGNFPGRFSGRQFSNSRSEMNVSTLELGDSALYLCASSWRTGDEQYFGPGTRLTVT.

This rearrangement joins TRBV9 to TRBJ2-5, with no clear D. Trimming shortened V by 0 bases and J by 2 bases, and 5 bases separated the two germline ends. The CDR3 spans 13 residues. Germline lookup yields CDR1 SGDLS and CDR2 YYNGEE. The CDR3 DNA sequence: TGTGCCAGCAGCGTAGAACTACAAGAGACCCAGTACTTC. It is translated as CASSVELQETQYF.

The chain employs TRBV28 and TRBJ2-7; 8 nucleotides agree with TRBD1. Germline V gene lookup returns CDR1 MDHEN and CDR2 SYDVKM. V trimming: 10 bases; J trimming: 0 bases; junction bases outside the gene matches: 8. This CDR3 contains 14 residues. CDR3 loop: CATRRTGSSYEQYF. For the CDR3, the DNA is TGTGCCACCCGCCGGACAGGGTCCTCCTACGAGCAGTACTTC.

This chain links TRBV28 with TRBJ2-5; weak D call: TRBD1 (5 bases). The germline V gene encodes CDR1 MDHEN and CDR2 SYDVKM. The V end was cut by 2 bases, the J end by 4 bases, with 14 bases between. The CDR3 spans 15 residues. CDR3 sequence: CASSLRRVGAETQYF. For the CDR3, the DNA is TGTGCCAGCAGTTTACGCAGGGTGGGTGCAGAGACCCAGTACTTC. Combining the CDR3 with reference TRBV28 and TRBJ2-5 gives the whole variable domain DVKVTQSSRYLVKRTGEKVFLECVQDMDHENMFWYRQDPGLGLRLIYFSYDVKMKEKGDIPEGYSVSREKKERFSLILESASTNQTSMYLCASSLRRVGAETQYFGPGTRLLVL.

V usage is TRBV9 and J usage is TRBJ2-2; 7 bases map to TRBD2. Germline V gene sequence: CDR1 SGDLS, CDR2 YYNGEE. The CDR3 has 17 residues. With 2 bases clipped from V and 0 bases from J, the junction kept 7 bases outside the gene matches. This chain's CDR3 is CASSVRASGTNTGELFF. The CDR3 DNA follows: TGTGCCAGCAGCGTTCGGGCTAGCGGAACGAACACCGGGGAGCTGTTTTTT.

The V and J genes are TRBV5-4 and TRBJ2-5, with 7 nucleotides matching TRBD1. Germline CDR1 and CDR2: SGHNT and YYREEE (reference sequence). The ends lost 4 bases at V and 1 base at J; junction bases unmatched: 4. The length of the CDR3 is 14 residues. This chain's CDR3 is CASSPRDSQETQYF. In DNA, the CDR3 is TGTGCCAGCAGCCCCCGGGACAGCCAAGAGACCCAGTACTTC.

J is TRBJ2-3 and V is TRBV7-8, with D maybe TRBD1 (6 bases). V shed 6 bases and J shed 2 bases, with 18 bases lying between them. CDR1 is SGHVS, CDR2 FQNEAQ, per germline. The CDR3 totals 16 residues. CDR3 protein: CASRRNTGQITDTQYF. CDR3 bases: TGTGCCAGCAGACGGAATACGGGACAAATCACAGATACGCAGTATTTT.

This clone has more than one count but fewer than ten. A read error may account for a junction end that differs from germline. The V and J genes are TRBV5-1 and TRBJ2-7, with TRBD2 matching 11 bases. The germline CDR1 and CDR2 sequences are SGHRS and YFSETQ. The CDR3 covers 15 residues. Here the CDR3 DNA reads TGCGCCAGCAGCTTGGACAGGGCAGAGACTAGCGGGGTGCGCTTC. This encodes CASSLDRAETSGVRF.

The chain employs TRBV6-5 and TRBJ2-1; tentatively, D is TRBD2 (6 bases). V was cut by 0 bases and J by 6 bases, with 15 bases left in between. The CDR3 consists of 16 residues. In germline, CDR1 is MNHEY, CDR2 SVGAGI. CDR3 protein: CASSYSPLARANEQFF. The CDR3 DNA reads TGTGCCAGCAGTTACTCGCCACTAGCTCGGGCCAATGAGCAGTTCTTC.

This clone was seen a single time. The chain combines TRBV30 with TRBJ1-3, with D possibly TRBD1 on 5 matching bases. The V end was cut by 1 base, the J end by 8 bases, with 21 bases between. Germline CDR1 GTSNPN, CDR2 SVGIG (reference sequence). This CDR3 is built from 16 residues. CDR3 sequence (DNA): TGTGCCTGGAGTGCCTGGGGGACGGGGGAGGTGTACACCATATATTTT. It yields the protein CAWSAWGTGEVYTIYF.

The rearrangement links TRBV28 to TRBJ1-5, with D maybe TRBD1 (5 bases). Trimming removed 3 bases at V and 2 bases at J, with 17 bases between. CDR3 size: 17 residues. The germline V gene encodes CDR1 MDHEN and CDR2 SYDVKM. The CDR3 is CASSLLTGGGGNQPQHF. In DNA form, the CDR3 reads TGTGCCAGCAGTTTGCTTACGGGGGGGGGTGGCAATCAGCCCCAGCATTTT.

The CDR3 DNA sequence: TGTGCCAGCAGCTCCCGGACAGGGGCGCTTCAGGCGGCTTTCTTT. This gives the protein CASSSRTGALQAAFF. This chain uses TRBV11-1 with TRBJ1-1, with 9 bases that match TRBD1. This CDR3 has 15 residues. V lost 4 bases and J lost 11; bases outside the gene matches: 14. CDR1 and CDR2 from the germline V gene are SGHAT and FQDESV (reference sequence).